The present T cell receptor beta chain was sequenced within a study of T-cell memory formation after mild COVID-19. At the level of the study: Largely donor-specific TCR clusters were found.

This clonotype was seen a handful of times. What it binds is unknown. Using constant-segment primers, 5'RACE produced TCR alpha and TCR beta cDNA libraries carrying sample barcodes and UMIs. TCRdb re-derived calls from the 5' RACE reads in MiXCR, one entry per CDR3 protein. The table records hundreds of thousands of distinct CDR3 sequences, less than 25% of them present only once. Study-wide results and caveats: Contracting CD4+ clones sat mainly in CM and EM; CD8+ in EMRA. Cross-reactive memory seemingly joined, as some responding clones were found in pre-infection memory.

The TCR originated in an adult woman who had mild COVID-19 (a few samples of this study predate the infection). Cell type and time point are not known. The material sequenced was PBMCs or a T cell subset sorted from them (not recorded which).

The CDR3 nucleotides are TGCGCCAGCAGCCAAGTTCCGGGGACGAACACTGAAGCTTTCTTT. This translates into CASSQVPGTNTEAFF. This sequence joins TRBV4-1 and TRBJ1-1, with D perhaps TRBD1 (5 bases). This CDR3 has 15 residues. Germline loops: CDR1 MGHRA, CDR2 YSYEKL. V was trimmed by 1 base and J by 1 base, leaving 10 bases between them.